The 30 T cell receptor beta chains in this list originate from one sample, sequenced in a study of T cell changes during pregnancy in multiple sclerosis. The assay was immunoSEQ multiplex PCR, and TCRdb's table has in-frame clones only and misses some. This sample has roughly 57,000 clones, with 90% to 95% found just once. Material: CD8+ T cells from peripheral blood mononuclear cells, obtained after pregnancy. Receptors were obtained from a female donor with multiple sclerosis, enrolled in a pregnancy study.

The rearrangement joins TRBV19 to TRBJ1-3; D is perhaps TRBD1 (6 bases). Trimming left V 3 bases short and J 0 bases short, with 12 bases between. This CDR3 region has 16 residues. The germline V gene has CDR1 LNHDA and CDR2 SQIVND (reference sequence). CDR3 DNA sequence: TGTGCCAGTAGTATGATGGGGGCGTCCTCTGGAAACACCATATATTTT. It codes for CASSMMGASSGNTIYF.

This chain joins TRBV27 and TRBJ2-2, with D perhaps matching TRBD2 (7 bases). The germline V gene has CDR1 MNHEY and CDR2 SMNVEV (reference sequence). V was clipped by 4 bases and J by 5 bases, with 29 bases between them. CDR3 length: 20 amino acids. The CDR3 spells CASSSQDGGALGGKTGELFF. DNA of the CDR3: TGTGCCAGCAGTTCCCAAGATGGGGGGGCCCTGGGGGGAAAAACCGGGGAGCTGTTTTTT.

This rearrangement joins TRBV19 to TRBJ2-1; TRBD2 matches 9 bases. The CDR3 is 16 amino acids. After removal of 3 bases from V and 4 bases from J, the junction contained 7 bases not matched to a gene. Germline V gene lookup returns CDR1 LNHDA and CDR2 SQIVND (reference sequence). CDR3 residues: CASSMAGREGYNEQFF. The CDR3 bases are TGTGCCAGTAGTATGGCCGGGCGGGAGGGGTACAATGAGCAGTTCTTC.

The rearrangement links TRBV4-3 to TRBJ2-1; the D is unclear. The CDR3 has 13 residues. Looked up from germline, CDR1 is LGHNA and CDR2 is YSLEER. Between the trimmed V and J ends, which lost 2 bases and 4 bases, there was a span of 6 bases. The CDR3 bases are TGCGCCAGCAGCCAAAAGAGTTACAATGAGCAGTTCTTC. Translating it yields CASSQKSYNEQFF.

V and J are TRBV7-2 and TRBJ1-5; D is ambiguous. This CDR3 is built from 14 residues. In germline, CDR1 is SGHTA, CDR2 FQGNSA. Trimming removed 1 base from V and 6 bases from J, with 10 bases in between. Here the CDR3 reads CASSLDPGSQPQHF. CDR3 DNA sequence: TGTGCCAGCAGCTTAGACCCGGGGAGTCAGCCCCAGCATTTT.

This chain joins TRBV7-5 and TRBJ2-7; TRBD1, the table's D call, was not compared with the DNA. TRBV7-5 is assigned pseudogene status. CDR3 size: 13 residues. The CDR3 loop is CVRSLDRAYEQYF. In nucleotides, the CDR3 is TGTGTCAGAAGCTTGGACAGGGCCTACGAGCAGTACTTC.

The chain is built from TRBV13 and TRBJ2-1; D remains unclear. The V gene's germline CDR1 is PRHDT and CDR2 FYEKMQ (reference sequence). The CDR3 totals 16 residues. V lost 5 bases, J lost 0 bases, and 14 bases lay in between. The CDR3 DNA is TGTGCCAGCAGCCCACGACTGGTAAGCTCCTACAATGAGCAGTTCTTC. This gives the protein CASSPRLVSSYNEQFF.

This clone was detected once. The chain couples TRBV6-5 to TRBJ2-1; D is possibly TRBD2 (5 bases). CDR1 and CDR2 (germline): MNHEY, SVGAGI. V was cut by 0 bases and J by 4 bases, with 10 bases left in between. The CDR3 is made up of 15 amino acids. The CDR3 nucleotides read TGTGCCAGCAGTTACTCAGGAGGCTCGTACAATGAGCAGTTCTTC. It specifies CASSYSGGSYNEQFF.

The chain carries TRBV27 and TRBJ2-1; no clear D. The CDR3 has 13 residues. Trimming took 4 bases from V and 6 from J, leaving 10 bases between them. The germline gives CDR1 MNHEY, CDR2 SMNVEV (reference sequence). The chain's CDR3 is CASSSFRSNEQFF. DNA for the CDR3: TGTGCCAGCAGTTCCTTCCGCAGCAATGAGCAGTTCTTC.

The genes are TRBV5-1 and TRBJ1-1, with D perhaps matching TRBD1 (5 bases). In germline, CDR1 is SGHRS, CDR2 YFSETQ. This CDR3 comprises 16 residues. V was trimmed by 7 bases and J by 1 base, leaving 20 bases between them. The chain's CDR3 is CASFNLATGENTEAFF. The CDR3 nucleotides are TGCGCCAGCTTTAACCTCGCAACAGGTGAGAACACTGAAGCTTTCTTT.

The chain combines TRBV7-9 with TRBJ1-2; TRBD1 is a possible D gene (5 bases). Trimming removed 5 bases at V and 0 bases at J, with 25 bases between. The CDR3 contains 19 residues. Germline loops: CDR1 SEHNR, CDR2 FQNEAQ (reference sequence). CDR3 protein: CASSLLEGASIQANYGYTF. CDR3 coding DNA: TGTGCCAGCAGCCTCCTCGAAGGGGCTTCTATACAGGCTAACTATGGCTACACCTTC. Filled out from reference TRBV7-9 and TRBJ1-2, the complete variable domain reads DTGVSQNPRHKITKRGQNVTFRCDPISEHNRLYWYRQTLGQGPEFLTYFQNEAQLEKSRLLSDRFSAERPKGSFSTLEIQRTEQGDSAMYLCASSLLEGASIQANYGYTFGSGTRLTVV.

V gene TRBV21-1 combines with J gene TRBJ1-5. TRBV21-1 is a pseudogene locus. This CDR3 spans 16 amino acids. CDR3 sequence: CASSKRAGYSNQPQHF. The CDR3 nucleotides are TGTGCCAGCAGCAAAAGGGCGGGATATAGCAATCAGCCCCAGCATTTT.

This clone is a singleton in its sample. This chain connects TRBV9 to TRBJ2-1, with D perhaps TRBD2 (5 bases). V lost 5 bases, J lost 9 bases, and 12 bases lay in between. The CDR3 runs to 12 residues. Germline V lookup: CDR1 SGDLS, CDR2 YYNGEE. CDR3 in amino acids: CASSLATAEQFF. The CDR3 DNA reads TGTGCCAGCAGTCTAGCAACCGCTGAGCAGTTCTTC.

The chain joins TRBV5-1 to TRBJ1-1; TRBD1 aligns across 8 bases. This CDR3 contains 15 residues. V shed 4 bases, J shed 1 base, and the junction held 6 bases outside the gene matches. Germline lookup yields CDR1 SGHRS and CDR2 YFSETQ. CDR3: CASSPGQGRNTEAFF. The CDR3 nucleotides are TGCGCCAGCAGCCCCGGACAGGGAAGGAACACTGAAGCTTTCTTT. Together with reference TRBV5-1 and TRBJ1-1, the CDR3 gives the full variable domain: KAGVTQTPRYLIKTRGQQVTLSCSPISGHRSVSWYQQTPGQGLQFLFEYFSETQRNKGNFPGRFSGRQFSNSRSEMNVSTLELGDSALYLCASSPGQGRNTEAFFGQGTRLTVV.

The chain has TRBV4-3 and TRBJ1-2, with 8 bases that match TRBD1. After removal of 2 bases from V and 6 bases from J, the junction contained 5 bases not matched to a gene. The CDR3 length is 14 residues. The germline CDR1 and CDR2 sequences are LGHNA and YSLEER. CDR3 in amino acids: CASSQMETGDGYTF. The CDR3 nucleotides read TGCGCCAGCAGCCAAATGGAGACAGGGGATGGCTACACCTTC.

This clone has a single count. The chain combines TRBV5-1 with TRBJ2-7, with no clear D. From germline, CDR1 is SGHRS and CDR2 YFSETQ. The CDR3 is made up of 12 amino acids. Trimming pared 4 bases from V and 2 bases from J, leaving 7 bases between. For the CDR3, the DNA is TGCGCCAGCAGCCTGGGTACCTACGAGCAGTACTTC. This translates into CASSLGTYEQYF.

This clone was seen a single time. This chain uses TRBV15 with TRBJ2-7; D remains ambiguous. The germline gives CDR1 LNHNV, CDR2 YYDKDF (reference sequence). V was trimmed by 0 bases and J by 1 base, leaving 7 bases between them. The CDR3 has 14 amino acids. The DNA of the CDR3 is TGTGCCACCAGCAGAGATGGCGGTTCCTACGAGCAGTACTTC. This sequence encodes CATSRDGGSYEQYF.

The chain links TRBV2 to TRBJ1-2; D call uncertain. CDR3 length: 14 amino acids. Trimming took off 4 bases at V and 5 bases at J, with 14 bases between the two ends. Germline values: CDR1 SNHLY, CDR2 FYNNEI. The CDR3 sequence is CASSGRRRVYGYTF. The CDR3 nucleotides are TGTGCCAGCAGTGGGAGACGAAGAGTTTATGGCTACACCTTC.

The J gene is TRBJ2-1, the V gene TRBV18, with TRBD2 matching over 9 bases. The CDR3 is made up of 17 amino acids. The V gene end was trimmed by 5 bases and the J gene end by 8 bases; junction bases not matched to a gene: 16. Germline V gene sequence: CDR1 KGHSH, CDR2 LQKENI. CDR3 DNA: TGTGCCAGCTCAGACGCCGGGACTAGCCCCCGCCCGCATGAGCAGTTCTTC. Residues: CASSDAGTSPRPHEQFF.

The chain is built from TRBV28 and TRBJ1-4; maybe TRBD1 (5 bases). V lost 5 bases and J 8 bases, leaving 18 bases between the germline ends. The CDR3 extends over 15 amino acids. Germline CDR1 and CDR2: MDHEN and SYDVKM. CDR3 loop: CASSPSPGLKEKLFF. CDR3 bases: TGTGCCAGCAGTCCCTCCCCGGGACTTAAAGAAAAACTGTTTTTT.

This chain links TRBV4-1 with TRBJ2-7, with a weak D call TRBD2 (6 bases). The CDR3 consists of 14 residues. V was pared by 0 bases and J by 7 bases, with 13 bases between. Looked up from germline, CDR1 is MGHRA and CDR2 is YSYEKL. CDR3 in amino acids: CASSQEGLAREQYF. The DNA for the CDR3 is TGCGCCAGCAGCCAAGAGGGGCTAGCGCGGGAGCAGTACTTC.

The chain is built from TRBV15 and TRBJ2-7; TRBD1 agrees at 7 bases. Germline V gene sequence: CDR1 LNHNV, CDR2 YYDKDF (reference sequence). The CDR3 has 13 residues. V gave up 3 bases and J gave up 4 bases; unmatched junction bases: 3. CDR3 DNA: TGTGCCACCAGCAGCCAACAGGGGTACGAGCAGTACTTC. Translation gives CATSSQQGYEQYF. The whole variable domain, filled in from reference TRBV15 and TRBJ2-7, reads DAMVIQNPRYQVTQFGKPVTLSCSQTLNHNVMYWYQQKSSQAPKLLFHYYDKDFNNEADTPDNFQSRRPNTSFCFLDIRSPGLGDTAMYLCATSSQQGYEQYFGPGTRLTVT.

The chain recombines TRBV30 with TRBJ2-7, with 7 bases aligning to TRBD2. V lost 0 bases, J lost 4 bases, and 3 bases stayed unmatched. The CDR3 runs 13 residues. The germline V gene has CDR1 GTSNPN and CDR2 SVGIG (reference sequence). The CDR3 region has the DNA TGTGCCTGGAGTGTACTCGGGGGGTACGAGCAGTACTTC. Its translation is CAWSVLGGYEQYF.

Here the CDR3 reads CASSFPLQGMNTEAFF. CDR3 DNA: TGTGCCAGCAGCTTCCCGCTACAGGGGATGAACACTGAAGCTTTCTTT. The genes are TRBV9 and TRBJ1-1, with 7 bases that match TRBD1. The CDR3 runs to 16 residues. V was clipped by 4 bases and J by 0 bases; unmatched bases: 9. Germline CDR1 and CDR2: SGDLS and YYNGEE.

Written as DNA, the CDR3 is TGTGCCAGCAGCTCCCGGGAGGGAGTTGCTTTCTTT. Translated: CASSSREGVAFF. The genes are TRBV7-9 and TRBJ1-1; D unresolved. The germline gives CDR1 SEHNR, CDR2 FQNEAQ (reference sequence). Trimming left V 4 bases short and J 11 bases short, with 14 bases between. The CDR3 is 12 residues long.

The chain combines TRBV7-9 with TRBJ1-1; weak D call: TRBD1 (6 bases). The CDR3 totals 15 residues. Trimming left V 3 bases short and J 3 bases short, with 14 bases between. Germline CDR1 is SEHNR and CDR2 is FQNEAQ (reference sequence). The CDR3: CASSFRGAKDTEAFF. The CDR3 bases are TGTGCCAGCAGCTTCCGGGGGGCGAAGGACACTGAAGCTTTCTTT.

Here the CDR3 DNA reads TGTGCCAGCAGCCCCCGGGTAGCGGGAGGGGTCCAAGAGACCCAGTACTTC. It yields the protein CASSPRVAGGVQETQYF. The chain recombines TRBV7-9 with TRBJ2-5, with 11 bases lining up with TRBD2. The CDR3 consists of 17 residues. V lost 5 bases to trimming and J lost 1 base; unmatched junction nucleotides: 9. Looked up from germline, CDR1 is SEHNR and CDR2 is FQNEAQ (reference sequence).

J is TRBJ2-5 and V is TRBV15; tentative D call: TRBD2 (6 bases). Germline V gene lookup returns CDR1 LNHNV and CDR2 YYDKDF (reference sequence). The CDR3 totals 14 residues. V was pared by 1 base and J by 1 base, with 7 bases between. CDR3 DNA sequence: TGTGCCACCAGCAGAGGGAGGGCCCAAGAGACCCAGTACTTC. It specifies CATSRGRAQETQYF.

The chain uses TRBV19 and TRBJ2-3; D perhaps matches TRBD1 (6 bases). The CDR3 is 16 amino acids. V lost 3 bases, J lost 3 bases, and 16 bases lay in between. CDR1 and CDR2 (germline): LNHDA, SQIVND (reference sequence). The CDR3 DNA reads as TGTGCCAGTAGTATGGGACAAGGGTATCAAACAGATACGCAGTATTTT. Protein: CASSMGQGYQTDTQYF.

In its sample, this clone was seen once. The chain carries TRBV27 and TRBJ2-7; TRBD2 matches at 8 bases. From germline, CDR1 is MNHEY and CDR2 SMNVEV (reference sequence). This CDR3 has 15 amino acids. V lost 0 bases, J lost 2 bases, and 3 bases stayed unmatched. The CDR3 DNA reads TGTGCCAGCAGTTTATCTAGCGGGATTACCTACGAGCAGTACTTC. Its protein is CASSLSSGITYEQYF.